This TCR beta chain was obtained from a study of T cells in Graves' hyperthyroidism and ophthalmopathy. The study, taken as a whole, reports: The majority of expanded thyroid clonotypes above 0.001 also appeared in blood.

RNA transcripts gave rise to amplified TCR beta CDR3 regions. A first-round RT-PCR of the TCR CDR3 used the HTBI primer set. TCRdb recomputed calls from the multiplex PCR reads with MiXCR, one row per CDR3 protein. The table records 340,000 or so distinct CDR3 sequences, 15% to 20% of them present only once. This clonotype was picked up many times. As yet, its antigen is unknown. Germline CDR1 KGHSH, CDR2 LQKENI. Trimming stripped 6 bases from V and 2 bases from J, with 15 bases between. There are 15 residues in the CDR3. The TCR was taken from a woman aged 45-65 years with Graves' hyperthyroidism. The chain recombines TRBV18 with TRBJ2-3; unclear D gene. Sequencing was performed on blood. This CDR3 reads CASSPQSTITDTQYF. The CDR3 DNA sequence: TGTGCCAGCTCCCCCCAAAGCACTATCACAGATACGCAGTATTTT.